This T cell receptor (beta chain) comes out of a study of blood T cell repertoires in COVID-19 (dated by TCRdb to 2020 to 2021). Regarding the study in general: Samples from collaborators originated in the United States, Italy and Spain and spanned both the acute and convalescent phases of COVID-19. The samples were drawn from two sources: the first 160 participants of the ongoing ImmuneRACE study, and fewer than 1,500 subjects contributed by 6 global collaborators. The repertoires were released in a freely available public database meant as a resource for research on the immune response to SARS-CoV-2. The dataset comprised deeply sampled blood TCRbeta repertoires from subjects exposed to, actively infected with, or recovered from COVID-19. The prospective study material was composed of cDNA or gDNA derived from T cells, B-cell-depleted T cells, or PBMCs. Nearly every sample came with metadata listing a de-identified subject ID, COVID-19 status, age in years and sex. Where HLA class I and class II types were available, the types were taken from metadata supplied by the sample provider, not from assay-based typing.

TCRbeta CDR3 regions were amplified from genomic DNA by means of the immunoSEQ Assay, a bias-controlled multiplex PCR. On the authors' methods: The number of nucleated cells in each sample was estimated by amplification of reference gene primers within the assay. Sequence reads were collapsed and filtered to measure the absolute abundance of every unique TCRbeta CDR3 rearrangement. For each sample, productive Simpson clonality was calculated by taking the square root of Simpson's diversity index across productive rearrangements. TCRdb holds this immuneACCESS table with in-frame rearrangements only. Some clones are missing; in checked studies, unresolved V genes explain under half, and the rest has no known cause. V, J and clone size are those of that table, while D and trimming were read from the DNA. For this sample there are roughly 200,000 clones; 75% to 90% appear just once. The ten largest clonotypes hold roughly 8.2% of the sample.

Each collaborating institution followed its own protocols to collect whole blood in K2EDTA tubes. For TCRbeta analysis, collaborators shipped samples in one of three forms: frozen whole blood, isolated PBMCs, or DNA extracted from either of those sample types. On the study overall, not on this receptor specifically: How much clinical and demographic metadata was included differed by source and by participant, and the metadata was provided uncurated.

Notes on this clone: Its antigen remains undetermined. Base qualities are not recorded, but no much larger clone differs from it by a single base.

The sequence came from a woman in her sixties or seventies with acute or convalescent COVID-19. Sequencing was performed on peripheral blood.

The sequenced DNA is TGTGCCAGCAGCGTAGGCACAAACTCCTACAATGAGCAGTTCTTC. It translates as CASSVGTNSYNEQFF. Here the chain combines TRBV9 and TRBJ2-1; a confident D gene designation cannot be given. V drops 0 bases and J drops 0 bases, leaving 7 bases in between. CDR1 and CDR2 are read off the germline V gene as SGDLS and YYNGEE. Counted from cysteine to phenylalanine, this CDR3 has 15 amino acids. Kept here is only the CDR3 DNA, which spans 45 bases and is read in frame from base 1.